This T cell receptor (beta chain) was captured by sequencing in a study of OX40 agonist ivuxolimab in advanced cancers. In the study overall: Three patients, one with hepatocellular carcinoma and two with cutaneous melanoma, responded partially. The study's findings and limits: The study did not work out the antigen specificity of the expanded peripheral T cells.

The CDR3 length is 20 residues. About this clone: Its antigen is currently unknown.

TCRdb keeps only in-frame clones here, not all; method: immunoSEQ multiplex PCR. The sample contains around 75,000 clones, 89% of which appear only once. Here the sequenced sample was CD4+ or CD8+ T cells sorted from blood, taken in a trial of the OX40 agonist ivuxolimab. This receptor was obtained from an adult with an advanced solid tumor such as melanoma, head and neck, liver or kidney cancer. The genes are TRBV21-1 and TRBJ2-2. TRBV21-1 is a documented pseudogene. The CDR3 region has the DNA TGTGCCAGCATCCGGGCCTCCTGCGCCCCGAGGCTCCTGATCACCGGGGAGCTGTTTTTT. Translated, it gives CASIRASCAPRLLITGELFF.